This TCR beta chain came from a study of blood T cell repertoires in COVID-19. The data were produced by immunoSEQ multiplex PCR, yet TCRdb's version contains in-frame clones alone and is incomplete. The data show over 200,000 clones, with 75% to 90% seen just once and about 6.3% held by the top ten. Germline V gene sequence: CDR1 LNHDA, CDR2 SQIVND (reference sequence). CDR3 length equals 14 residues. Trimming took off 5 bases at V and 6 bases at J, with 14 bases between the two ends. Sequencing was carried out using peripheral blood. V is TRBV19 and J is TRBJ1-5; TRBD1 might be the D (5 bases). This sequence was found in a man between 60 and 75 years old who had recovered from COVID-19. The CDR3 spells CASSAGGFGQPQHF. CDR3 DNA sequence: TGTGCCAGTAGTGCCGGGGGTTTCGGTCAGCCCCAGCATTTT.